This T cell receptor (beta chain) originates from a study of shared clonotypes between healthy human individuals. Findings and limits, study-wide: Clonotype sharing among the donors was expected to vary with sequencing depth. Rarefaction curves obtained for sorted subsets showed sequencing incomplete despite large depth.

Generated by immunoSEQ multiplex PCR, the TCRdb table keeps only in-frame clones and is missing some. Among about 610,000 clones listed, roughly 96% were seen once. The V and J ends lost 4 bases and 0 bases respectively, with 13 bases between them. The CDR3 covers 16 residues. About this clone itself: Its antigen is currently unknown.

Cells designated naive CD8 were CD45RO-negative and were positively selected for CCR7, with terminally differentiated effector memory CD45RA+ cells excluded. The V call is TRBV23-1, the J call TRBJ2-1; a possible D gene is TRBD1 (7 bases). TRBV23-1 is designated an ORF whose function remains uncertain. The receptor was isolated from a woman aged 25 to 39 in good health. Sequenced sample: naive CD8+ T cells sorted from blood. The CDR3 region is CASSLRGQSSYNEQFF. CDR3 DNA: TGCGCCAGCAGTCTGCGGGGACAGAGCTCCTACAATGAGCAGTTCTTC.